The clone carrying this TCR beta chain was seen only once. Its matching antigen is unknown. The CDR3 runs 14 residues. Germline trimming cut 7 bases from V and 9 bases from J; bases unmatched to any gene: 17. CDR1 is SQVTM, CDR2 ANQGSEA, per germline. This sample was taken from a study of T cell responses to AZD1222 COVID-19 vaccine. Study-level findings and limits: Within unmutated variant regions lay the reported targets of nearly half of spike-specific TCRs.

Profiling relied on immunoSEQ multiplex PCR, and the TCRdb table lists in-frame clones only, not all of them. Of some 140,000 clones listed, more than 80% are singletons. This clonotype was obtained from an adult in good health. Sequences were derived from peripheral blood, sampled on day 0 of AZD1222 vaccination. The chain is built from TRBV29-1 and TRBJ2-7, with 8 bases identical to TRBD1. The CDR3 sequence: CSAQAAGGPLGQYF. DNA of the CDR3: TGCAGCGCTCAAGCCGCAGGGGGCCCCTTAGGGCAGTACTTC.